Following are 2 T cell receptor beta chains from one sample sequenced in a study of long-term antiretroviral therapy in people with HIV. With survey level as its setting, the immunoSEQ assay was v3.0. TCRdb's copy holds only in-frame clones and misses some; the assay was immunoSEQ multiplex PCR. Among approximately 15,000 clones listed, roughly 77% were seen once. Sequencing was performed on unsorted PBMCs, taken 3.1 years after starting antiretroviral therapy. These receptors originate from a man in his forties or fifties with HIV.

CDR3 sequence: CASSEIEGTYNEQFF. The CDR3 nucleotides read TGTGCCAGCAGTGAAATAGAGGGGACGTACAATGAGCAGTTCTTC. The rearrangement uses TRBV25-1 and TRBJ2-1; D is tentatively TRBD1 or TRBD2 (5 bases each). CDR3 length: 15 amino acids. CDR1 and CDR2 (germline): MGHDK, SYGVNS. V gave up 2 bases and J gave up 4 bases, with 12 bases separating them. The full variable domain, its missing parts supplied by reference TRBV25-1 and TRBJ2-1, is EADIYQTPRYLVIGTGKKITLECSQTMGHDKMYWYQQDPGMELHLIHYSYGVNSTEKGDLSSESTVSRIRTEHFPLTLESARPSHTSQYLCASSEIEGTYNEQFFGPGTRLTVL.

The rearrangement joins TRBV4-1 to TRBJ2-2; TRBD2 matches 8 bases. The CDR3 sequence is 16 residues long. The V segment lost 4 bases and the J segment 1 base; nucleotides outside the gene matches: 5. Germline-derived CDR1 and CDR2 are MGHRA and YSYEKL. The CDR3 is CASSPRSGGNTGELFF. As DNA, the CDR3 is TGCGCCAGCAGCCCTAGGAGCGGGGGGAACACCGGGGAGCTGTTTTTT.